The rows below give T cell receptor beta chains drawn from one sample of a study of shared clonotypes between healthy human individuals. Sequencing used immunoSEQ multiplex PCR; TCRdb keeps in-frame clones, though not all of them. The data show about 2.4 million clones, under 95% seen once. Sequencing was carried out using naive CD4+ T cells from PBMCs. The receptor set was obtained from a man aged 18 to 30 in good health. Some clones in this sample may be carry-over from other donors' samples. Both conserved end residues are part of each CDR3. The D gene is left open where the match is weak. The size of a clone is reported for some rows only, either as once, few or many, or as a class for expanded clones.

>NA|NA|TRBJ2-5|TRBV18
TGTGCCAGCTCACCACCGGGCAGCCTAGAGACCCAGTACTTC
CASSPPGSLETQYF
>NA|NA|TRBJ1-4|TRBV10-3
TGTGCCATCAGTGAAGACCCCTCTGCAACTAATGAAAAACTGTTTTTT
CAISEDPSATNEKLFF
>NA|NA|TRBJ2-7|TRBV18
TGTGCCAGCTCACTAACCCTGACGGAGCCCTCCTACGAGCAGTACTTC
CASSLTLTEPSYEQYF
>NA|NA|TRBJ1-1|TRBV9
TGTGCCAGCAGCCAAGACTCGAAGAACACTGAAGCTTTCTTT
CASSQDSKNTEAFF
>NA|NA|TRBJ2-7|TRBV6-1
TGTGCCAGCAGTGCCGGGACGGGCGTCCTGGAGCAGTACTTC
CASSAGTGVLEQYF
>TRBD1|NA|TRBJ2-2|TRBV2
TGTGCCAGCAGTGGAGACAGGGGGTCCGGGGAGCTGTTTTTT
CASSGDRGSGELFF
>TRBD1|NA|TRBJ2-2|TRBV18
TGTGCCAGCTCATCACTATACGGGACAGGGCACACCGGGGAGCTGTTTTTT
CASSSLYGTGHTGELFF
>NA|NA|TRBJ2-7|TRBV4-2
TGTGCCAGCAGCCAAGAGGTGGTGGCGGCGGCCTCATCCTACGAGCAGTACTTC
CASSQEVVAAASSYEQYF
>TRBD1|NA|TRBJ2-7|TRBV4-3
TGCGCCAGCAGCCAAGGGACAGGTTACGAGCAGTACTTC
CASSQGTGYEQYF
>NA|NA|TRBJ2-1|TRBV29-1
TGCAGCGTTGTTGGAAATGAGCAGTTCTTC
CSVVGNEQFF
>NA|once|TRBJ1-2|TRBV5-1
TGCGCCAGCAGCTTGGCCTTGGGGGTGCAGGGCTACACCTTC
CASSLALGVQGYTF
>NA|NA|TRBJ2-1|TRBV9
TGTGCCAGCAGCCCCGTTATTGCGGGGGAGCAGTTCTTC
CASSPVIAGEQFF
>TRBD2|NA|TRBJ2-7|TRBV28
TGTGCCAGCACGTACTCTAAAGTTTGGGGACTAGCGGGAGCCCGCGAGCAGTACTTC
CASTYSKVWGLAGAREQYF
>NA|NA|TRBJ2-5|TRBV5-1
TGCGCCAGCAGCTTAAGGCCGGACGCCCAAGAGACCCAGTACTTC
CASSLRPDAQETQYF
>NA|few|TRBJ1-1|TRBV28
TGTGCCAGCGGAGGGAGGCCACAGAACACTGAAGCTTTCTTT
CASGGRPQNTEAFF
>TRBD1|NA|TRBJ1-3|TRBV11-1
TGTGCCAGCAGCTGGGACAGAAAACTCTCTGGAAACACCATATATTTT
CASSWDRKLSGNTIYF
>NA|NA|TRBJ1-2|TRBV14
TGTGCCAGCAGCCGCGGATTGGCGGAAGGCTACACCTTC
CASSRGLAEGYTF
>NA|NA|TRBJ1-1|TRBV6-5
TGTGCCAGCAGTTTTACAGGCGGGCACACTGAAGCTTTCTTT
CASSFTGGHTEAFF
>TRBD2|once|TRBJ2-1|TRBV9
TGTGCCAGCAGCGTACCCCGGGGGGGGCGGGGAAACAATGAGCAGTTCTTC
CASSVPRGGRGNNEQFF
>NA|once|TRBJ2-3|TRBV20-1
TGCAGTGCAGCGGAGACGCAGTATTTT
CSAAETQYF
>NA|NA|TRBJ1-3|TRBV7-9
TGTGCCAGCTCCCGGTCCCCCCCGCATACCTCTGGAAACACCATATATTTT
CASSRSPPHTSGNTIYF
>NA|once|TRBJ2-6|TRBV10-1
TGCGCCAGCAGTGAAGGGGGGGGCTCTGGGGCCAACGTCCTGACTTTC
CASSEGGGSGANVLTF
>TRBD1|NA|TRBJ1-2|TRBV19
TGTGCCAGTAATCACCAGGGGGGAGATGGCTACACCTTC
CASNHQGGDGYTF
>NA|NA|TRBJ1-4|TRBV28
TGTGCCAGCAGTCCGTCTGGAAAACTGTTTTTT
CASSPSGKLFF
>NA|NA|TRBJ1-6|TRBV30
TGTGCCTGGACCCCAGGGGTCGTCAATTCACCCCTCCACTTT
CAWTPGVVNSPLHF
>NA|NA|TRBJ2-2|TRBV27
TGTGCCAGCAGTTTAAGGAAGTCTACCGGGGAGCTGTTTTTT
CASSLRKSTGELFF
>TRBD1|once|TRBJ2-3|TRBV11-3
TGTGCCAGCAGCTTAGGGCGACAGGGTACGGTGTCAGATACGCAGTATTTT
CASSLGRQGTVSDTQYF
>NA|once|TRBJ1-1|TRBV18
TGTGCCAGCTCATGGACCCGGGACGCTGAAGCTTTCTTT
CASSWTRDAEAFF